This T cell receptor (beta chain) was identified in a study of control samples from healthy donors and cancer patients. The table came from immunoSEQ multiplex PCR; TCRdb's copy has only in-frame clones and leaves some out. The sample includes more than 90,000 clones, 85% to 90% of them seen just once. Per germline, CDR1 GTSNPN and CDR2 SVGIG (reference sequence). This CDR3 contains 18 residues. V trimming: 2 bases; J trimming: 0 bases; junction bases outside the gene matches: 9. The receptor's source is a young man in good health. This sequence joins TRBV30 and TRBJ2-2, with 10 positions matching TRBD2. Sequenced material: blood. The CDR3 reads CAWSTQPGLAANTGELFF. The CDR3 nucleotides are TGTGCCTGGAGTACTCAACCCGGACTAGCGGCGAACACCGGGGAGCTGTTTTTT.